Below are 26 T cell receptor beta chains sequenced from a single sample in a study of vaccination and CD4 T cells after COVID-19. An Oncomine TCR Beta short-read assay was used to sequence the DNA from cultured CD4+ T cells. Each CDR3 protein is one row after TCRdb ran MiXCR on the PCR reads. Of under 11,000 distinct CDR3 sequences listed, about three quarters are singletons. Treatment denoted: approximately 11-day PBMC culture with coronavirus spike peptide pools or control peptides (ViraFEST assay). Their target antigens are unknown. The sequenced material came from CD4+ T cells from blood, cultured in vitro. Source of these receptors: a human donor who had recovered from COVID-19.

For the CDR3, the DNA is TGCAGTGCTAGTAGGGACAACCTAGCCAAAAACATTCAGTACTTC. It translates to CSASRDNLAKNIQYF. This rearrangement joins TRBV20-1 to TRBJ2-4; a possible D gene is TRBD1 (6 bases). CDR1 DFQATT and CDR2 SNEGSKA come from the germline V gene (reference sequence). V lost 3 bases to trimming and J lost 0 bases, with 12 bases between them. There are 15 residues in the CDR3.

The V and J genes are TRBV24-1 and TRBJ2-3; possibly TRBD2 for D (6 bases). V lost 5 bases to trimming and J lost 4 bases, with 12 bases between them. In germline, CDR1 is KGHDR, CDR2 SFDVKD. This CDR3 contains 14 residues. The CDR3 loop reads CATSGLLASDTQYF. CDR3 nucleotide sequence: TGTGCCACCAGTGGCCTACTAGCTTCAGATACGCAGTATTTT.

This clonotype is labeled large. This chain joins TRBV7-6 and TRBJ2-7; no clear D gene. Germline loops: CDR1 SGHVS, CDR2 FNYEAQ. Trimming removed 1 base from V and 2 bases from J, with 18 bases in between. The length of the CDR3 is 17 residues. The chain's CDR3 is CASSLGRDSQITYEQYF. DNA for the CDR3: TGTGCCAGCAGCTTAGGTCGTGATTCACAGATAACCTACGAGCAGTACTTC.

CDR3 DNA sequence: TGTGCCAGCTTGGGGATAGATACGCAGTATTTT. It translates to CASLGIDTQYF. J is TRBJ2-3 and V is TRBV28, with D hard to call. Trimming removed 8 bases from V and 5 bases from J, with 8 bases in between. The CDR3 spans 11 residues. The germline CDR1 and CDR2 sequences are MDHEN and SYDVKM.

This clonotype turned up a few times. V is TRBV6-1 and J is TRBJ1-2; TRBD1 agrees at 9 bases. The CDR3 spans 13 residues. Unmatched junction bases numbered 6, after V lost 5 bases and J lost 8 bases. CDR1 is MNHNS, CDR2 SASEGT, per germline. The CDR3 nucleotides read TGTGCCAGCAGTACAGGGGGCGGTAGGGGCTACACCTTC. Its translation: CASSTGGGRGYTF.

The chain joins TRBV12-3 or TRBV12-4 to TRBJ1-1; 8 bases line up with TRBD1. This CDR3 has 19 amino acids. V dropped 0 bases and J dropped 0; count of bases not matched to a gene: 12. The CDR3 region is CASSLARQGLIIMNTEAFF. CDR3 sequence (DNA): TGTGCCAGCAGTTTAGCTCGACAGGGGTTAATTATTATGAACACTGAAGCTTTCTTT.

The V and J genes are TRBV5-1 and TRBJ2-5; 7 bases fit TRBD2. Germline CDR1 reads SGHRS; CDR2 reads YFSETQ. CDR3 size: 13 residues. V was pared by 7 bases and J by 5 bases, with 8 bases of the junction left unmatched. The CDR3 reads CASSGGEGETQYF. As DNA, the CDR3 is TGCGCCAGCTCGGGCGGGGAGGGGGAGACCCAGTACTTC.

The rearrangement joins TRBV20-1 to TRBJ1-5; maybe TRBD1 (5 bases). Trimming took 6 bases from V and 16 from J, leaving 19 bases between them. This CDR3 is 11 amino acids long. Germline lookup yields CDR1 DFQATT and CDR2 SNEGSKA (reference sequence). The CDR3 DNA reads TGCAGTGCGACTCGTGGGGACCTCGTTCATTTT. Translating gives CSATRGDLVHF.

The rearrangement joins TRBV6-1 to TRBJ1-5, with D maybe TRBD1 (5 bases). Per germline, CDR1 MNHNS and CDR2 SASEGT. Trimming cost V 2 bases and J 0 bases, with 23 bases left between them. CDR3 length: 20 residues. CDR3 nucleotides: TGTGCCAGCAGTGAATGGGGACGGGGTGGTGGTGTATATAGCAATCAGCCCCAGCATTTT. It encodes CASSEWGRGGGVYSNQPQHF.

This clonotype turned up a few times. In nucleotides, the CDR3 is TGTGCCAGCAGTGCCCGGACAGGGTCATTGTTTTTT. It specifies CASSARTGSLFF. The V call is TRBV12-3 or TRBV12-4, the J call TRBJ1-4; 8 bases line up with TRBD1. This CDR3 is 12 amino acids long. Trimming at V came to 5 bases and at J to 15 bases, leaving 8 bases not matched to a gene.

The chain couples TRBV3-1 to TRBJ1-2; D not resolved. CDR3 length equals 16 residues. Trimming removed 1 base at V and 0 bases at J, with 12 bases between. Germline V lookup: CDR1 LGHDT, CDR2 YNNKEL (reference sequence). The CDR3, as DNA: TGTGCCAGCAGCCAAGTGACGTCAGGAGCTAACTATGGCTACACCTTC. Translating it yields CASSQVTSGANYGYTF.

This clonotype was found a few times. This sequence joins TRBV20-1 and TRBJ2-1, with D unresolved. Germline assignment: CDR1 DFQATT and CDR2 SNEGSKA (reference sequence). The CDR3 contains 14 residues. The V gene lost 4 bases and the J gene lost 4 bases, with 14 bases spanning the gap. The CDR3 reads CSANSGLEYNEQFF. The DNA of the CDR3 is TGCAGTGCTAATTCAGGTCTAGAGTACAATGAGCAGTTCTTC.

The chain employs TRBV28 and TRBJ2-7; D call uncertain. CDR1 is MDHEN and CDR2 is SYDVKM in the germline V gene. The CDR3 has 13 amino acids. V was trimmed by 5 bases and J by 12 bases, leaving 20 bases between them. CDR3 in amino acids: CASSPTNGLRRYF. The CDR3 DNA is TGTGCCAGCAGTCCCACGAACGGCCTCCGACGGTACTTC.

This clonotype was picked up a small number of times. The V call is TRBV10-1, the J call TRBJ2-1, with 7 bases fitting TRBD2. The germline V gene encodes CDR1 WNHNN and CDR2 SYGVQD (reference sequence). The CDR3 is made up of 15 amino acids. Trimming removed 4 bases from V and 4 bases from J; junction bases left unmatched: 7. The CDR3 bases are TGCGCCAGCAGTGCTCCGGGAGGCCTATACAATGAGCAGTTCTTC. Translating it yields CASSAPGGLYNEQFF.

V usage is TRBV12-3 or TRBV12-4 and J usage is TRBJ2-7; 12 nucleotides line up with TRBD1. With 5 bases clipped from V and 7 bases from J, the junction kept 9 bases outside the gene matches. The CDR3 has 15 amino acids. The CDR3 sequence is CASSNPGQGAGEQYF. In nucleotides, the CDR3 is TGTGCCAGCAGTAACCCGGGACAGGGGGCTGGGGAGCAGTACTTC.

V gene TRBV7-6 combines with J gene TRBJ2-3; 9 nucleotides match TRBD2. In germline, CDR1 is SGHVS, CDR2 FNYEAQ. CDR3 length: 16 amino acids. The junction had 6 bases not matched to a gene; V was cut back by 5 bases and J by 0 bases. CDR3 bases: TGTGCCAGCAGCCCCCGGACTAGCGCCAGCACAGATACGCAGTATTTT. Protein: CASSPRTSASTDTQYF. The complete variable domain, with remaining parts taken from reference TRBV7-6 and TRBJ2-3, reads GAGVSQSPRYKVTKRGQDVALRCDPISGHVSLYWYRQALGQGPEFLTYFNYEAQQDKSGLPNDRFSAERPEGSISTLTIQRTEQRDSAMYRCASSPRTSASTDTQYFGPGTRLTVL.

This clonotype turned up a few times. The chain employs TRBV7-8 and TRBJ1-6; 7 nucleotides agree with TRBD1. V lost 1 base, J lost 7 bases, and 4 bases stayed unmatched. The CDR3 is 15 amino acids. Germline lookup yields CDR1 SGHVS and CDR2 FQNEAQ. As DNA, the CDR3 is TGTGCCAGCAGCTTAGGTCAGGGGGGAAATTCACCCCTCCACTTT. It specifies CASSLGQGGNSPLHF.

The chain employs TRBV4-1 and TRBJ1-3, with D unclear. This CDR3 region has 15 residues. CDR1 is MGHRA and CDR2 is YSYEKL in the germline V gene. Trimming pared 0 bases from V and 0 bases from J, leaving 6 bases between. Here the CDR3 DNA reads TGCGCCAGCAGCCAAGATGCGACCTCTGGAAACACCATATATTTT. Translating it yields CASSQDATSGNTIYF.

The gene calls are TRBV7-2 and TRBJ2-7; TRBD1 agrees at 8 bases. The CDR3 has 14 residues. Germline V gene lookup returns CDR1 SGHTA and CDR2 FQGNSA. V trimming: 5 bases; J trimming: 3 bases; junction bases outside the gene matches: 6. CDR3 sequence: CASSPETGDYEQYF. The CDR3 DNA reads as TGTGCCAGCAGCCCAGAGACAGGGGACTACGAGCAGTACTTC.

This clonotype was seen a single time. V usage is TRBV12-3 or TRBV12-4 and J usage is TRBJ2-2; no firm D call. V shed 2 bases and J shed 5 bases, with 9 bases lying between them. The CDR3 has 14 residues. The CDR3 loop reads CASSLQEWTGELFF. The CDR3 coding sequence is TGTGCCAGCAGTTTACAGGAGTGGACCGGGGAGCTGTTTTTT.

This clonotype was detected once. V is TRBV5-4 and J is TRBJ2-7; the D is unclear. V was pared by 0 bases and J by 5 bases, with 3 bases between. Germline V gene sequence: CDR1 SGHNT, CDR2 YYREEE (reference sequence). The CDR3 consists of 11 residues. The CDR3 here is CASSLDNEQYF. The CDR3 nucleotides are TGTGCCAGCAGCTTGGATAACGAGCAGTACTTC.

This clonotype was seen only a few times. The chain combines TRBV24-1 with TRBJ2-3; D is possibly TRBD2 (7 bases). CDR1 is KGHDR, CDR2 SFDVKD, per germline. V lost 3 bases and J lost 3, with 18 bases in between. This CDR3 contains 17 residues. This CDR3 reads CATSDGWGARGTDTQYF. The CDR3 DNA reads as TGTGCCACCAGTGATGGGTGGGGGGCGCGGGGGACAGATACGCAGTATTTT.

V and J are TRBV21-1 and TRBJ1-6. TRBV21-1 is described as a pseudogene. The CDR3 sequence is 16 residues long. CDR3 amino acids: CASSNKRKYYNSPLHF. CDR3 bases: TGTGCCAGCAGCAACAAGAGAAAGTACTATAATTCACCCCTCCACTTT.

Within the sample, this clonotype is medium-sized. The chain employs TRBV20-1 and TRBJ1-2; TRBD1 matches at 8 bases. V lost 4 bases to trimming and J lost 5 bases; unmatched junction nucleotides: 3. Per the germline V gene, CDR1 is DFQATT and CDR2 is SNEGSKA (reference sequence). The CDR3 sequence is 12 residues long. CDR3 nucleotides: TGCAGTGCTACGACAGGGGTGTATGGCTACACCTTC. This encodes CSATTGVYGYTF.

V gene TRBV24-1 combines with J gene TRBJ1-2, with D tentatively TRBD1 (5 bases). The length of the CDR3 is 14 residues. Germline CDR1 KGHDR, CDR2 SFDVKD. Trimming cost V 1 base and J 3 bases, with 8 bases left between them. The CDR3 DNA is TGTGCCACCAGTGATTTCGGCAGGGACTATGGCTACACCTTC. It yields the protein CATSDFGRDYGYTF.

This CDR3 is CSAPAQLAVQETQYF. The CDR3 DNA reads as TGCAGTGCCCCGGCACAGCTAGCGGTACAAGAGACCCAGTACTTC. J is TRBJ2-5 and V is TRBV20-1; 7 positions match TRBD2. From germline, CDR1 is DFQATT and CDR2 SNEGSKA (reference sequence). The CDR3 spans 15 residues. V gave up 6 bases and J gave up 2 bases; unmatched junction bases: 12.